Sequencing of this T cell receptor beta chain was carried out in a study of T cell responses to AZD1222 COVID-19 vaccine. Findings of the study overall: Clonal diversity may have been underestimated, and the donors were mostly white British, with more females than males. Spike-spanning, vaccine-associated CD4 TCRs were dominant at 160-218 and 743-854. In the spike-specific TCR repertoire, nearly half reportedly target unmutated variant regions.

In germline, CDR1 is MNHEY, CDR2 SVGEGT. V lost 5 bases to trimming and J lost 7 bases, with 17 bases between them. CDR3 length: 14 residues. Repertoires were generated with immunoSEQ multiplex PCR, while TCRdb's copy carries only in-frame clones and drops some. The sample contains 100,000 to 150,000 clones, roughly 90% of which appear only once. This clone came up once. Its antigen is still unknown. V and J are TRBV6-2 or TRBV6-3 and TRBJ1-2, with D uncertain. Material: peripheral blood, obtained on day 0 of AZD1222 vaccination. The source of this sequence is an adult in good health. The CDR3 nucleotides read TGTGCCAGCAGTCCCATGGGTTCCGGCAGTGGCTACACCTTC. Its translation: CASSPMGSGSGYTF.